This paragraph covers one T cell receptor beta chain sequence. The antigen remains undetermined. The second PCR ran about 6 to 11 cycles with a sample-barcoded 5' primer and J-beta primers. Each CDR3 protein gets one entry after TCRdb re-called the 5' RACE reads with MiXCR. The repertoire holds about 1.6 million distinct CDR3 sequences, with 34% as singletons. The sample comes from a study of blood T cells in healthy people across ages. The CDR3 runs to 12 residues. The V gene lost 6 bases and the J gene lost 7 bases, with 13 bases spanning the gap. Germline V gene sequence: CDR1 SNHLY, CDR2 FYNNEI. Whole-study findings and limits: Unsorted PBMC input precluded a conclusive naive versus antigen-experienced comparison. Donors of long life had a larger count of naive CD4+ cells and greater diversity than aged donors.

This TCR was sampled from a woman aged 25 to 39 in good health. The chain links TRBV2 to TRBJ2-7, with D possibly matching TRBD2 (5 bases). The sequenced sample was blood. CDR3 in amino acids: CASSGIRWEQYF. For the CDR3, the DNA is TGTGCCAGCAGCGGGATACGATGGGAGCAGTACTTC.